This entry lists 21 T cell receptor beta chains sequenced from one sample in a study of blood T cell repertoires in COVID-19. Clones were read by immunoSEQ multiplex PCR, and TCRdb kept only the in-frame ones, dropping some. The data contain 250,000 to 300,000 clones, roughly 86% of them singletons. Sequencing input: peripheral blood. These receptors were obtained from a woman aged 60-75 years with COVID-19, enrolled during active disease.

The chain combines TRBV5-4 with TRBJ2-7; a possible D gene is TRBD2 (5 bases). Trimming took 4 bases from V and 3 from J, leaving 14 bases between them. CDR3 length: 14 residues. The germline V gene encodes CDR1 SGHNT and CDR2 YYREEE (reference sequence). The CDR3 loop is CASSVNPGSYEQYF. Here the CDR3 DNA reads TGTGCCAGCAGCGTCAACCCGGGAAGCTACGAGCAGTACTTC.

This chain uses TRBV5-1 with TRBJ2-7; D not resolved. CDR1 SGHRS and CDR2 YFSETQ come from the germline V gene. Trimming cost V 4 bases and J 0 bases, with 8 bases left between them. The CDR3 length is 13 residues. CDR3 nucleotide sequence: TGCGCCAGCAGCCTCTTCCCCTCCTACGAGCAGTACTTC. Encoded protein: CASSLFPSYEQYF.

The J gene is TRBJ1-2, the V gene TRBV11-2; D unresolved. V lost 1 base and J lost 5, with 11 bases in between. Germline V gene data show CDR1 as SGHAT and CDR2 as FQNNGV. The CDR3 is 14 amino acids. CDR3 DNA: TGTGCCAGCAGCTTAGCCGGGAGCCTGTATGGCTACACCTTC. Translating gives CASSLAGSLYGYTF.

The chain recombines TRBV2 with TRBJ1-5; 7 nucleotides align to TRBD1. With 5 bases clipped from V and 1 base from J, the junction kept 5 bases outside the gene matches. The CDR3 length is 15 residues. Germline values: CDR1 SNHLY, CDR2 FYNNEI. The CDR3 reads CASSRDRLSNQPQHF. The CDR3 bases are TGTGCCAGCAGTAGGGACAGACTAAGCAATCAGCCCCAGCATTTT. The full variable domain, with the rest looked up from reference TRBV2 and TRBJ1-5, is EPEVTQTPSHQVTQMGQEVILRCVPISNHLYFYWYRQILGQKVEFLVSFYNNEISEKSEIFDDQFSVERPDGSNFTLKIRSTKLEDSAMYFCASSRDRLSNQPQHFGDGTRLSIL.

This clone has at least ten counts. This chain connects TRBV28 to TRBJ1-6, with 7 bases identical to TRBD1. Germline CDR1 MDHEN, CDR2 SYDVKM. The length of the CDR3 is 14 residues. V dropped 5 bases and J dropped 8; count of bases not matched to a gene: 6. The CDR3 DNA is TGTGCCAGCAGTCCTCCGGACAGGTATTCACCCCTCCACTTT. Protein sequence: CASSPPDRYSPLHF.

The J gene is TRBJ1-5, the V gene TRBV4-1; 8 bases are shared with TRBD1. The CDR3 length is 15 residues. Germline V gene sequence: CDR1 MGHRA, CDR2 YSYEKL. J was trimmed by 6 bases and V by 3 bases; bases with no gene match: 7. Here the CDR3 reads CASSQTGASGQPQHF. The DNA for the CDR3 is TGCGCCAGCAGCCAGACAGGGGCCTCGGGTCAGCCCCAGCATTTT.

The chain joins TRBV29-1 to TRBJ2-7; 10 positions match TRBD1. The CDR3 sequence is 14 residues long. CDR1 and CDR2 from the germline V gene are SQVTM and ANQGSEA. With 6 bases clipped from V and 3 bases from J, the junction kept 8 bases outside the gene matches. The CDR3: CSVLTGGDFYEQYF. The CDR3 DNA sequence: TGCAGCGTGCTGACAGGGGGCGACTTCTACGAGCAGTACTTC.

The chain recombines TRBV5-1 with TRBJ2-5; D not certain. In germline, CDR1 is SGHRS, CDR2 YFSETQ. This CDR3 comprises 13 residues. The ends were cut back, 3 bases at V and 0 bases at J, with 6 bases in the middle. The CDR3 reads CASSSSNQETQYF. CDR3 nucleotide sequence: TGCGCCAGCAGCTCAAGCAACCAAGAGACCCAGTACTTC. The full variable domain, in which reference TRBV5-1 and TRBJ2-5 provide the parts outside the CDR3, is KAGVTQTPRYLIKTRGQQVTLSCSPISGHRSVSWYQQTPGQGLQFLFEYFSETQRNKGNFPGRFSGRQFSNSRSEMNVSTLELGDSALYLCASSSSNQETQYFGPGTRLLVL.

The chain couples TRBV7-2 to TRBJ2-5; 11 bases are a match to TRBD1. Germline CDR1 reads SGHTA; CDR2 reads FQGNSA. V shed 3 bases and J 7 bases; nucleotides not matched to a gene: 10. This CDR3 has 16 amino acids. The CDR3: CASSLSSGTGGGTQYF. DNA for the CDR3: TGTGCCAGCAGCTTGTCATCCGGGACAGGGGGTGGGACCCAGTACTTC.

The chain employs TRBV28 and TRBJ1-1; no definite D call. The CDR3 has 13 amino acids. Germline assignment: CDR1 MDHEN and CDR2 SYDVKM. V shed 5 bases and J shed 7 bases, with 14 bases lying between them. The chain's CDR3 is CASSPRQVNEAFF. DNA of the CDR3: TGTGCCAGCAGTCCCCGCCAGGTTAATGAAGCTTTCTTT.

This chain links TRBV4-3 with TRBJ1-1; tentatively, D is TRBD1 (5 bases). CDR1 and CDR2 from the germline V gene are LGHNA and YSLEER. The CDR3 is 14 residues long. With 3 bases removed from V and 6 bases from J, the gap between germline ends came to 14 bases. CDR3 in DNA: TGCGCCAGCAGCCACGGGGGGGGTCGGGCTGAAGCTTTCTTT. This codes for CASSHGGGRAEAFF.

For this clone: The germline gene is not matched at one end of the junction; a read error may be the cause. The chain combines TRBV5-4 with TRBJ1-1, with D possibly being TRBD1 (5 bases). Germline lookup yields CDR1 SGHNT and CDR2 YYREEE (reference sequence). The CDR3 is 13 amino acids. This CDR3 reads CASSWDLKTEAFF. For the CDR3, the DNA is TGTGCCAGCAGCTGGGACTTGAAGACTGAAGCTTTCTTT.

V usage is TRBV18 and J usage is TRBJ2-6; possible D gene TRBD1, 5 bases. This CDR3 is built from 16 residues. The germline CDR1 and CDR2 sequences are KGHSH and LQKENI. The V end lost 0 bases, the J end lost 2 bases, and 8 bases lay between the germline ends. CDR3 bases: TGTGCCAGCTCACCACCTACAGGTACTGGGGCCAACGTCCTGACTTTC. It is translated as CASSPPTGTGANVLTF.

This clone was seen repeatedly, ten times or more. The chain couples TRBV7-9 to TRBJ1-3, with D unclear. V was cut by 3 bases and J by 0 bases, with 12 bases left in between. The germline CDR1 and CDR2 sequences are SEHNR and FQNEAQ (reference sequence). The CDR3 length is 16 residues. The CDR3 nucleotides are TGTGCCAGCAGCTTGTCCGGCAGGATCTCTGGAAACACCATATATTTT. The encoded protein is CASSLSGRISGNTIYF.

This clone was recorded once. V is TRBV7-8 and J is TRBJ2-1; D is undetermined. Germline V gene lookup returns CDR1 SGHVS and CDR2 FQNEAQ. This CDR3 is built from 15 residues. V was pared by 6 bases and J by 2 bases, with 14 bases between. For the CDR3, the DNA is TGTGCCAGCAGTTTCGATCTAAACGCCTACAATGAGCAGTTCTTC. Translated, it gives CASSFDLNAYNEQFF.

The chain is built from TRBV7-8 and TRBJ1-5, with D maybe TRBD1 (6 bases). The germline gives CDR1 SGHVS, CDR2 FQNEAQ. The CDR3 has 16 amino acids. Between the trimmed V and J ends, which lost 5 bases and 2 bases, there was a span of 16 bases. CDR3 region: CASSDQQGRGNQPQHF. The CDR3, as DNA: TGTGCCAGCAGCGATCAACAGGGAAGGGGCAATCAGCCCCAGCATTTT.

This clone was counted once. At one end the junction does not follow the germline gene, possibly because of a read error. The rearrangement joins TRBV28 to TRBJ2-5; TRBD1 might be the D (6 bases). CDR1 and CDR2 from the germline V gene are MDHEN and SYDVKM. The CDR3 is 13 residues long. The CDR3 nucleotides are TGTGCCAGCAGCGAAAGTAATCCCCCGTGGGGGCACTTC. It is translated as CASSESNPPWGHF.

This clone was picked up one time. The genes are TRBV6-6 and TRBJ2-2; D might be TRBD2 (5 bases). The CDR3 consists of 16 residues. V shed 0 bases and J shed 11 bases, with 19 bases lying between them. The germline V gene has CDR1 MNHNY and CDR2 SVGAGI (reference sequence). The CDR3 sequence: CASSYSRTLLGIELFF. DNA for the CDR3: TGTGCCAGCAGTTACTCTCGGACTCTCCTTGGTATCGAGCTGTTTTTT.

The CDR3 DNA is TGTGCCAGCAGCTCCAGGTCCGGGAGAGAGGATGAGCAGTTCTTC. Amino acid sequence: CASSSRSGREDEQFF. The V gene is TRBV11-2, the J gene TRBJ2-1; a weak D match, TRBD2 (6 bases). With 4 bases removed from V and 8 bases from J, the gap between germline ends came to 18 bases. From germline, CDR1 is SGHAT and CDR2 FQNNGV. The CDR3 extends over 15 amino acids.

This clone was recorded at least ten times. This sequence joins TRBV7-6 and TRBJ1-6; 11 bases match TRBD1. This CDR3 has 15 residues. Germline lookup yields CDR1 SGHVS and CDR2 FNYEAQ. Germline trimming cut 5 bases from V and 8 bases from J; bases unmatched to any gene: 5. The CDR3 DNA sequence: TGTGCCAGCAGCGCCGGGGACAGGGGGGATTCACCCCTCCACTTT. Its translation is CASSAGDRGDSPLHF.

The chain couples TRBV6-2 or TRBV6-3 to TRBJ1-1; 7 nucleotides agree with TRBD1. V dropped 5 bases and J dropped 0; count of bases not matched to a gene: 3. Germline CDR1 reads MNHEY; CDR2 reads SVGEGT. This CDR3 contains 14 residues. CDR3 in amino acids: CASSRDRVNTEAFF. Here the CDR3 DNA reads TGTGCCAGCAGTCGGGACAGAGTGAACACTGAAGCTTTCTTT.